These 23 T cell receptor beta chains were sequenced from one sample in a study of blood T cell repertoires in COVID-19. Clones were read by immunoSEQ multiplex PCR, and TCRdb kept only the in-frame ones, dropping some. The sample has about 190,000 clones, roughly four fifths seen once. Sample: peripheral blood. These receptors were obtained from a woman aged 45 to 65 with acute or convalescent COVID-19.

A few counts support this clone. V usage is TRBV28 and J usage is TRBJ2-7, with unresolved D. Germline V gives CDR1 MDHEN, CDR2 SYDVKM. CDR3 length equals 12 residues. Between the trimmed V and J ends, which lost 5 bases and 4 bases, there was a span of 9 bases. The CDR3: CASSEAQYEQYF. CDR3 coding DNA: TGTGCCAGCAGTGAGGCCCAGTACGAGCAGTACTTC. The full variable domain, its missing parts supplied by reference TRBV28 and TRBJ2-7, is DVKVTQSSRYLVKRTGEKVFLECVQDMDHENMFWYRQDPGLGLRLIYFSYDVKMKEKGDIPEGYSVSREKKERFSLILESASTNQTSMYLCASSEAQYEQYFGPGTRLTVT.

The chain has TRBV24-1 and TRBJ2-2, with 9 bases that match TRBD1. CDR1 is KGHDR and CDR2 is SFDVKD in the germline V gene. Unmatched junction bases numbered 10, after V lost 2 bases and J lost 4 bases. The CDR3 sequence is 18 residues long. The CDR3 region is CATSDSRGGQGITGELFF. CDR3 nucleotide sequence: TGTGCCACCAGTGATTCCCGAGGGGGACAGGGAATCACCGGGGAGCTGTTTTTT.

This chain uses TRBV12-3 or TRBV12-4 with TRBJ1-1; TRBD1 aligns across 12 bases. The trim removed 7 bases at V and 6 bases at J, leaving 3 bases unmatched. This CDR3 spans 13 amino acids. The CDR3 protein is CASKGQGAAEAFF. In DNA, the CDR3 is TGTGCCAGCAAGGGACAGGGGGCCGCTGAAGCTTTCTTT.

V is TRBV28 and J is TRBJ1-5; 9 nucleotides match TRBD1. The CDR3 totals 13 residues. V shed 8 bases and J 6 bases; nucleotides not matched to a gene: 5. Per the germline V gene, CDR1 is MDHEN and CDR2 is SYDVKM. CDR3: CASFTGGGQPQHF. CDR3 nucleotides: TGTGCCAGCTTCACAGGGGGCGGTCAGCCCCAGCATTTT.

The V call is TRBV19, the J call TRBJ2-3, with 8 bases fitting TRBD2. The junction had 7 bases not matched to a gene; V was cut back by 0 bases and J by 8 bases. This CDR3 has 15 amino acids. Per germline, CDR1 LNHDA and CDR2 SQIVND (reference sequence). CDR3 sequence (DNA): TGTGCCAGTAGTATAGATAGGACTAGCAGGGGTACGCAGTATTTT. Protein: CASSIDRTSRGTQYF.

The chain is built from TRBV30 and TRBJ2-7; TRBD1 is a possible D gene (6 bases). Between the trimmed V and J ends, which lost 2 bases and 5 bases, there was a span of 7 bases. This CDR3 has 11 amino acids. In germline, CDR1 is GTSNPN, CDR2 SVGIG (reference sequence). The CDR3 nucleotides read TGTGCCTGGAGTCACAGGGACGAGCAGTACTTC. Amino acid sequence: CAWSHRDEQYF.

This clone appeared once. Different DNA sequences within this sample yield the same CDR3. The rearrangement joins TRBV20-1 to TRBJ2-7; a weak D match, TRBD1 (6 bases). The ends were cut back, 5 bases at V and 3 bases at J, with 8 bases in the middle. Per the germline V gene, CDR1 is DFQATT and CDR2 is SNEGSKA (reference sequence). The CDR3 totals 11 residues. CDR3 sequence: CSARDNYEQYF. In nucleotides, the CDR3 is TGCAGTGCTCGGGACAACTACGAGCAGTACTTC.

The genes are TRBV7-6 and TRBJ2-3, with 8 positions matching TRBD1. Germline CDR1 SGHVS, CDR2 FNYEAQ. This CDR3 region has 15 residues. Losses at the gene ends were 2 bases for V and 2 bases for J; bases not matched to a gene: 3. The CDR3 coding sequence is TGTGCCAGCAGCTTATTCAGGGGGCCCACAGATACGCAGTATTTT. This codes for CASSLFRGPTDTQYF.

The CDR3 nucleotides read TGTGCCAGCAGCTCGGGACTCGGGGAGCAGTTCTTC. The encoded protein is CASSSGLGEQFF. This chain connects TRBV7-2 to TRBJ2-1; D may be TRBD2 (6 bases). The CDR3 length is 12 residues. Germline assignment: CDR1 SGHTA and CDR2 FQGNSA. Trimming stripped 4 bases from V and 10 bases from J, with 11 bases between.

The V and J genes are TRBV10-1 and TRBJ2-7, with TRBD2 as a possible D gene (5 bases). V lost 7 bases and J lost 3, with 10 bases in between. CDR1 is WNHNN and CDR2 is SYGVQD in the germline V gene (reference sequence). The CDR3 totals 12 residues. The CDR3, as DNA: TGCGCCAGCATTCCGAGGGTCTACGAGCAGTACTTC. Translation: CASIPRVYEQYF.

The chain joins TRBV2 to TRBJ2-7, with TRBD1 matching over 8 bases. V lost 5 bases to trimming and J lost 5 bases; unmatched junction nucleotides: 8. The CDR3 has 14 residues. CDR1 is SNHLY, CDR2 FYNNEI, per germline. For the CDR3, the DNA is TGTGCCAGCAGTCCATGGACAGGGACAAACGAGCAGTACTTC. Its protein is CASSPWTGTNEQYF.

The rearrangement uses TRBV7-2 and TRBJ1-2, with 7 bases that match TRBD1. The CDR3 length is 14 residues. Per germline, CDR1 SGHTA and CDR2 FQGNSA. V trimming: 1 base; J trimming: 4 bases; junction bases outside the gene matches: 3. This CDR3 is CASSLDQGGYGYTF. The CDR3 DNA sequence: TGTGCCAGCAGCTTAGATCAGGGGGGCTATGGCTACACCTTC.

V usage is TRBV12-5 and J usage is TRBJ2-1, with D possibly being TRBD1 (5 bases). CDR3 size: 13 residues. Germline V gene sequence: CDR1 LGHNT, CDR2 FRNRAP. With 7 bases removed from V and 4 bases from J, the gap between germline ends came to 11 bases. Written as DNA, the CDR3 is TGTGCTAGTGCCCCCGACAGATACAATGAGCAGTTCTTC. Amino acid sequence: CASAPDRYNEQFF.

The V call is TRBV6-5, the J call TRBJ1-6, with unresolved D. Germline V CDR1 and CDR2: MNHEY, SVGAGI. The V end lost 0 bases, the J end lost 5 bases, and 8 bases lay between the germline ends. There are 15 residues in the CDR3. CDR3 amino acids: CASSYSSRDNSPLHF. The CDR3 nucleotides are TGTGCCAGCAGTTACTCCTCCCGGGATAATTCACCCCTCCACTTT.

This clone showed up just a few times. The chain links TRBV27 to TRBJ2-7; TRBD2 might be the D (6 bases). The CDR3 is 16 amino acids. Germline-derived CDR1 and CDR2 are MNHEY and SMNVEV (reference sequence). Deletions cut 2 bases from V and 0 bases from J, with 14 bases between. The CDR3 bases are TGTGCCAGCAGTTTAGGGCGGCGGGGAAGCTCCTACGAGCAGTACTTC. It is translated as CASSLGRRGSSYEQYF.

The rearrangement links TRBV2 to TRBJ2-7; tentative D call: TRBD1 (5 bases). V was trimmed by 8 bases and J by 5 bases, leaving 19 bases between them. This CDR3 spans 14 amino acids. Germline values: CDR1 SNHLY, CDR2 FYNNEI. The CDR3 DNA reads as TGTGCCAGCGCCAGGCGACTCAAGGACAACGAGCAGTACTTC. Translated: CASARRLKDNEQYF.

The chain employs TRBV6-5 and TRBJ1-2; maybe TRBD1 (6 bases). The V and J ends lost 2 bases and 0 bases respectively, with 13 bases between them. The CDR3 sequence is 16 residues long. Germline V gene sequence: CDR1 MNHEY, CDR2 SVGAGI. CDR3 in DNA: TGTGCCAGCAGTTACACGACAGGTTTAGCTAACTATGGCTACACCTTC. The encoded protein is CASSYTTGLANYGYTF.

The J gene is TRBJ1-1, the V gene TRBV2; D is unclear. The CDR3 spans 13 residues. Germline values: CDR1 SNHLY, CDR2 FYNNEI. V was shortened by 6 bases and J by 0 bases, with 8 bases between the two germline ends. CDR3: CASRQVLNTEAFF. In DNA, the CDR3 is TGTGCCAGCAGGCAGGTATTGAACACTGAAGCTTTCTTT.

The gene calls are TRBV12-5 and TRBJ2-3, with 16 bases lining up with TRBD2. After removal of 0 bases from V and 4 bases from J, the junction contained 4 bases not matched to a gene. CDR3 size: 18 residues. Looked up from germline, CDR1 is LGHNT and CDR2 is FRNRAP. The CDR3 region is CASGLVGGTSGGADTQYF. CDR3 coding DNA: TGTGCTAGTGGTTTGGTTGGAGGGACTAGCGGGGGGGCAGATACGCAGTATTTT.

The gene calls are TRBV30 and TRBJ2-4, with a tentative D call TRBD1 (6 bases). The length of the CDR3 is 13 residues. CDR1 GTSNPN and CDR2 SVGIG come from the germline V gene (reference sequence). Trimming removed 5 bases from V and 0 bases from J, with 8 bases in between. Here the CDR3 reads CAWEGVAKNIQYF. CDR3 bases: TGTGCCTGGGAGGGGGTAGCCAAAAACATTCAGTACTTC. Using reference TRBV30 and TRBJ2-4 for the parts outside the CDR3, the full variable domain is SQTIHQWPATLVQPVGSPLSLECTVEGTSNPNLYWYRQAAGRGLQLLFYSVGIGQISSEVPQNLSASRPQDRQFILSSKKLLLSDSGFYLCAWEGVAKNIQYFGAGTRLSVL.

The chain recombines TRBV19 with TRBJ1-1; D might be TRBD1 (5 bases). CDR1 and CDR2 from the germline V gene are LNHDA and SQIVND (reference sequence). The CDR3 runs 14 residues. The V gene lost 8 bases and the J gene lost 4 bases, with 17 bases spanning the gap. The CDR3 sequence: CASGSGRGGTEAFF. CDR3 bases: TGTGCCAGTGGTTCTGGACGGGGGGGCACTGAAGCTTTCTTT.

This rearrangement joins TRBV6-5 to TRBJ2-7, with 11 nucleotides matching TRBD2. CDR1 MNHEY and CDR2 SVGAGI come from the germline V gene. This CDR3 contains 16 residues. V lost 3 bases and J lost 5; bases outside the gene matches: 9. CDR3 sequence: CASSYQLAGALDEQYF. The CDR3, as DNA: TGTGCCAGCAGTTATCAACTAGCGGGGGCTCTGGACGAGCAGTACTTC.

The genes are TRBV6-1 and TRBJ1-2; a possible D gene is TRBD1 (6 bases). Per germline, CDR1 MNHNS and CDR2 SASEGT. CDR3 length: 14 residues. Trimming cost V 3 bases and J 6 bases, with 14 bases left between them. CDR3 sequence: CASSEAGGPHGYTF. The CDR3 nucleotides are TGTGCCAGCAGTGAGGCGGGGGGGCCGCATGGCTACACCTTC.